Following are 10 T cell receptor beta chains from one sample sequenced in a study of blood T cell repertoires in COVID-19. Sequencing was performed with immunoSEQ multiplex PCR; in TCRdb, only in-frame clones are kept and a portion is missing. The sample yields about 340,000 clones, about 86% seen once. Material for sequencing was PBMCs or T cells enriched from blood (not recorded which). These receptors came from a woman aged 40 to 55 with acute COVID-19.

This chain uses TRBV19 with TRBJ2-1; D perhaps matches TRBD2 (5 bases). Between the trimmed V and J ends, which lost 3 bases and 7 bases, there was a span of 16 bases. Germline V gives CDR1 LNHDA, CDR2 SQIVND (reference sequence). The CDR3 has 15 amino acids. The DNA for the CDR3 is TGTGCCAGTAGTATTACCCGGACTTCTCGAAATGAGCAGTTCTTC. As protein: CASSITRTSRNEQFF.

The chain is built from TRBV19 and TRBJ1-5, with 8 positions matching TRBD1. Trimming took 8 bases from V and 6 from J; bases not matched to a gene: 12. Germline V CDR1 and CDR2: LNHDA, SQIVND (reference sequence). The CDR3 consists of 15 residues. CDR3 DNA sequence: TGTGCCAGTTCAATCCCAGGGGGCAGGAGTCAGCCCCAGCATTTT. It is translated as CASSIPGGRSQPQHF.

This clone occurred once. The chain links TRBV19 to TRBJ1-5, with a possible D match to TRBD1 (6 bases). CDR1 and CDR2 from the germline V gene are LNHDA and SQIVND (reference sequence). V was pared by 6 bases and J by 6 bases, with 18 bases between. This CDR3 spans 15 amino acids. DNA for the CDR3: TGTGCCAGTAGCTCGAATACAGGGTTAAGTCAGCCCCAGCATTTT. It is translated as CASSSNTGLSQPQHF.

Only one count was recorded for this clone. The chain joins TRBV27 to TRBJ1-4; D may be TRBD1 (6 bases). CDR1 MNHEY and CDR2 SMNVEV come from the germline V gene (reference sequence). V was shortened by 8 bases and J by 0 bases, with 10 bases between the two germline ends. The CDR3 runs to 14 residues. The CDR3 sequence: CASSRTATNEKLFF. CDR3 DNA: TGTGCCAGCTCTCGGACAGCAACTAATGAAAAACTGTTTTTT.

This clone has a single count. This rearrangement joins TRBV2 to TRBJ1-5; D possibly corresponds to TRBD1 (5 bases). Looked up from germline, CDR1 is SNHLY and CDR2 is FYNNEI. The CDR3 is 14 residues long. The V end lost 8 bases, the J end lost 1 base, and 12 bases lay between the germline ends. CDR3 residues: CASGAQVSNQPQHF. The CDR3 DNA sequence: TGTGCCAGCGGGGCACAGGTAAGCAATCAGCCCCAGCATTTT.

V and J are TRBV10-2 and TRBJ2-5; D is perhaps TRBD1 (6 bases). This CDR3 comprises 13 residues. V was shortened by 4 bases and J by 5 bases, with 11 bases between the two germline ends. The germline V gene has CDR1 WSHSY and CDR2 SAAADI. The CDR3 DNA reads TGCGCCAGCAGTGTTGGGGGCGGTGAGACCCAGTACTTC. It translates to CASSVGGGETQYF.

The chain links TRBV2 to TRBJ1-5; TRBD1 matches 8 bases. The trim removed 6 bases at V and 7 bases at J, leaving 14 bases unmatched. The length of the CDR3 is 16 residues. Germline V CDR1 and CDR2: SNHLY, FYNNEI. CDR3: CASRNSGTGFGQPQHF. In nucleotides, the CDR3 is TGTGCCAGCAGGAACTCCGGGACAGGCTTCGGGCAGCCCCAGCATTTT.

The V and J genes are TRBV3-1 (or the pseudogene TRBV3-2) and TRBJ2-1; 10 bases map to TRBD2. Germline CDR1 and CDR2: LGHDT and YNNKEL (reference sequence). The CDR3 is made up of 16 amino acids. The V gene end was trimmed by 3 bases and the J gene end by 10 bases; junction bases not matched to a gene: 12. DNA for the CDR3: TGTGCCAGCAGCCAGGGAGCGGGGGGGCAATCGGGCGAGCAGTTCTTC. This gives the protein CASSQGAGGQSGEQFF.

The J gene is TRBJ1-2, the V gene TRBV18; 9 bases line up with TRBD1. V trimming: 6 bases; J trimming: 3 bases; junction bases outside the gene matches: 5. The CDR3 is 14 amino acids. Germline V gives CDR1 KGHSH, CDR2 LQKENI. CDR3 sequence reads: CASSLQGADYGYTF. The DNA for the CDR3 is TGTGCCAGCTCTCTACAGGGGGCCGACTATGGCTACACCTTC.

J is TRBJ2-2 and V is TRBV3-1 (or the pseudogene TRBV3-2); TRBD2 matches at 11 bases. J lost 4 bases, V lost 5 bases, and 6 bases had no gene match. CDR3 size: 16 residues. Germline CDR1 LGHDT, CDR2 YNNKEL (reference sequence). The CDR3 region has the DNA TGTGCCAGCAGCAAACTAGCGGGAGACTTCACCGGGGAGCTGTTTTTT. Encoded protein: CASSKLAGDFTGELFF.